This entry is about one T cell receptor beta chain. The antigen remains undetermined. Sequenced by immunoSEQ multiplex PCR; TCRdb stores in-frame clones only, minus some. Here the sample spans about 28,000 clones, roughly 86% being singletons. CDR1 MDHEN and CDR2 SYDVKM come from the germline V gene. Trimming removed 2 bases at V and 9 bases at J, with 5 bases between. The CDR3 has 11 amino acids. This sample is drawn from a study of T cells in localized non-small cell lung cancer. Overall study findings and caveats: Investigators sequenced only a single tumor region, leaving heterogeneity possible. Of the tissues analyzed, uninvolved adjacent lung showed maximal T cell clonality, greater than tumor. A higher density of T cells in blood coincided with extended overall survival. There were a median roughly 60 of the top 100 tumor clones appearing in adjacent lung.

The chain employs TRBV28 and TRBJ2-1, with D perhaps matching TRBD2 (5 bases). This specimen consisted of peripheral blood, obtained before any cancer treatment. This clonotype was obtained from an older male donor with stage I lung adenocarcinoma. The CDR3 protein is CASSLGSEQFF. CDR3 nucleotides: TGTGCCAGCAGTTTAGGGAGTGAGCAGTTCTTC.